Listed below are T cell receptor beta chains from one sample, sequenced in a study of cytomegalovirus exposure and HLA in healthy donors. Libraries were prepared by immunoSEQ multiplex PCR; TCRdb keeps only in-frame clonotypes and omits some of them. The table has about 73,000 clones, around three quarters seen once. Sequenced sample: PBMCs. These receptors were taken from a male donor in good health and CMV-seronegative. CDR3s include the opening cysteine and the closing phenylalanine or tryptophan. A D gene is named only where the DNA matches it firmly. For some rows the clone size is stated as once, few or many, or as a class when expanded; others skip it.

v_gene	abundance	d_gene	j_gene	CDR3nt	CDR3aa
TRBV7-6	-	-	TRBJ2-5	TGTGCCAGCAGCCACCGGGAGACCCAGTACTTC	CASSHRETQYF
TRBV5-1	-	-	TRBJ1-2	TGCGCCAGCAGCTTGCGGGGGTCGGTAGCTGGCTACACCTTC	CASSLRGSVAGYTF
TRBV7-9	-	-	TRBJ1-4	TGTGCCAGCAGCGCCCCTACAACTAATGAAAAACTGTTTTTT	CASSAPTTNEKLFF
TRBV5-5	few	TRBD2	TRBJ2-5	TGTGCCAGCAGCCACCCGGAGCGGGGGCCTGTGCGGGAGACCCAGTACTTC	CASSHPERGPVRETQYF
TRBV4-2	-	-	TRBJ1-5	TGTGCCAGCAGCCAAGATCCCAAGACATCGCCTTATCAGCCCCAGCATTTT	CASSQDPKTSPYQPQHF
TRBV5-1	-	-	TRBJ2-7	TGCGCCAGCAGCTCAGACAGGCGCACCTACGAGCAGTACTTC	CASSSDRRTYEQYF
TRBV30	-	-	TRBJ1-5	TGTGCCTGGAGTAAGGGGGATAGCAATCAGCCCCAGCATTTT	CAWSKGDSNQPQHF
TRBV6-1	once	TRBD1	TRBJ1-2	TGTGCCAGCAGCCGCCCACAGGGGGACTATGGCTACACCTTC	CASSRPQGDYGYTF
TRBV11-2	-	TRBD1	TRBJ2-7	TGTGCCAGCAGCAGGACAGGGGTCTACGAGCAGTACTTC	CASSRTGVYEQYF
TRBV5-1	-	TRBD1	TRBJ2-2	TGCGCCAGCAGCACGACAGGGTATGACACCGGGGAGCTGTTTTTT	CASSTTGYDTGELFF
TRBV7-8	-	-	TRBJ1-1	TGTGCCAGCAGCTTAGGGACAGCGAACACTGAAGCTTTCTTT	CASSLGTANTEAFF
TRBV12-5	-	TRBD1	TRBJ1-5	TGTGCTAGTGGGACAGGGATTTATGGCAATCAGCCCCAGCATTTT	CASGTGIYGNQPQHF
TRBV7-9	-	-	TRBJ1-1	TGTGCCAGCAGCTTAGGACAGACTGGCACTGAAGCTTTCTTT	CASSLGQTGTEAFF
TRBV7-2	-	TRBD2	TRBJ2-3	TGTGCCAGCAGCTTCCCATCTAGCGGGGGTTCAGGAAGCGCAGATACGCAGTATTTT	CASSFPSSGGSGSADTQYF
TRBV29-1	few	-	TRBJ1-4	TGCAGCGTTGAAAGGGACGGGAGTGAAAAACTGTTTTTT	CSVERDGSEKLFF
TRBV7-9	-	-	TRBJ1-1	TGTGCCAGCAGTCTATTCGGGGAAGCTTTCTTT	CASSLFGEAFF
TRBV23-1	-	-	TRBJ1-4	TGCGCCAGCAGTCAATCGACGGACAAACGGAGTGAAAAACTGTTTTTT	CASSQSTDKRSEKLFF
TRBV6-1	-	TRBD2	TRBJ2-1	TGTGCCAGCAGTGAACAAACCCCTTGGGTAGCGGGCTTCTACAATGAGCAGTTCTTC	CASSEQTPWVAGFYNEQFF
TRBV5-1	once	-	TRBJ1-2	TGCGCCAGCAGCCCGTCCGGAGGGGGGGGGCCTCCTACCTATGGCTACACCTTC	CASSPSGGGGPPTYGYTF
TRBV5-3	once	-	TRBJ1-2	TGTGCCAGAAGCTTGTATTTCCAGAGAGGCTATGGCTACACCTTC	CARSLYFQRGYGYTF
TRBV7-2	-	-	TRBJ1-4	TGTGCCAGCAGCTGGTCAGGGTCCCCTAATGAAAAACTGTTTTTT	CASSWSGSPNEKLFF
TRBV4-1	few	-	TRBJ2-3	TGCGCCAGCAGCCAAGATCAGGCAGGGGTGGATACGCAGTATTTT	CASSQDQAGVDTQYF
TRBV11-3	-	-	TRBJ2-1	TGTGCCAGCAGCTTTGGATCTGCGGCCAACAGGGAGCAGTTCTTC	CASSFGSAANREQFF
TRBV4-2	-	TRBD1	TRBJ1-2	TGTGCCAGCAGCCACGCTACACAGGGGGCCCAAAATTATAACTATGGCTACACCTTC	CASSHATQGAQNYNYGYTF
TRBV6-6	-	-	TRBJ2-2	TGTGCCAGCACTTCACGGACAGCTATGAACACCGGGGAGCCGTTTTTT	CASTSRTAMNTGEPFF
TRBV6-1	-	TRBD1	TRBJ1-5	TGTGCCAGCGGGACAGGGCCGAGCAATCAGCCCCAGCATTTT	CASGTGPSNQPQHF
TRBV30	-	-	TRBJ2-5	TGTGCCTGGAAGGTGGGGGGAGGTTTAGTGACCCAGTACTTC	CAWKVGGGLVTQYF
TRBV11-3	-	-	TRBJ2-6	TGTGCCAGCAGCATTAGACAGCCGAGCTCTGGGGCCAACGTCCTGACTTTC	CASSIRQPSSGANVLTF
TRBV18	-	-	TRBJ2-1	TGTGCCAGCTCACCACTCACGGGGATTAGGTCCTACAATGAGCAGTTCTTC	CASSPLTGIRSYNEQFF
TRBV7-2	-	-	TRBJ2-7	TGTGCCAGCAGCTTAGACCAGAACTACGAGCAGTACTTC	CASSLDQNYEQYF
TRBV7-2	-	TRBD2	TRBJ2-3	TGTGCCAGCAGCTTAGGAGCTAGCGGGCCTCAAGGTACGCAGTATTTT	CASSLGASGPQGTQYF
TRBV5-1	-	TRBD1	TRBJ1-1	TGCGCCAGCAGCTTGGTTCGGACAGGGGAGACTGAAGCTTTCTTT	CASSLVRTGETEAFF